This T cell receptor beta chain was identified during a study of regulatory T cells in long-lasting Graves disease. Sample time point: newly diagnosed GD, antithyroid drugs for less than 3 months. Preparation of the TCR library used RNA extracted from PBMCs. Building of the TCR beta libraries involved iRepertoire HTBI primers and Arm-PCR of CDR3 regions. From the multiplex PCR reads, TCRdb called clonotypes with MiXCR, one entry per CDR3 protein. In the table there are about 560,000 distinct CDR3 sequences, around 15% of which are singletons. Per germline, CDR1 LNHNV and CDR2 YYDKDF (reference sequence). This CDR3 spans 12 amino acids. Notes on this clonotype: Sequence at one end of the junction differs from germline and may be a read error.

This sample also appeared in a second study, on T cells in Graves' hyperthyroidism and ophthalmopathy. As that report states: Diagnoses were made from clinical symptoms, serum measures (thyroxine and TRAb), thyroid ultrasound and orbital computed tomography.

Sequenced here: peripheral blood mononuclear cells (PBMCs), sampled at new diagnosis, from a patient treated with antithyroid drugs. V and J are TRBV15 and TRBJ1-1; D is undetermined. This sequence originates from a man younger than 30 with Graves disease. DNA for the CDR3: TGTGCCACCAGCGGAGAGACCGTCGAAGCTTTCTTT. Translating it yields CATSGETVEAFF.